This T cell receptor beta chain is drawn from a study of blood T cell repertoires in COVID-19. Across the study: Collection of acute and convalescent COVID-19 samples took place in the United States, Italy and Spain.

The CDR3 has 17 residues. The germline gives CDR1 MGHRA, CDR2 YSYEKL. J was trimmed by 4 bases and V by 1 base; bases with no gene match: 8. Here immunoSEQ multiplex PCR was the method, and the copy in TCRdb shows in-frame clones only, minus some. The data hold 150,000 to 200,000 clones, with under 85% observed a single time. Individuals aged about 18 to 89 years were recruited from 24 US areas. Participants' own reports of clinical history determined their cohort assignment. The specimen was PBMCs or T cells enriched from blood (not recorded which). This sequence joins TRBV4-1 and TRBJ2-3; 10 nucleotides line up with TRBD2. The TCR originated in a man aged 50 to 59 who had recovered from COVID-19. CDR3 residues: CASSQVNTAGGPDTQYF. The CDR3 DNA is TGCGCCAGCAGCCAAGTTAATACAGCGGGGGGGCCAGATACGCAGTATTTT.